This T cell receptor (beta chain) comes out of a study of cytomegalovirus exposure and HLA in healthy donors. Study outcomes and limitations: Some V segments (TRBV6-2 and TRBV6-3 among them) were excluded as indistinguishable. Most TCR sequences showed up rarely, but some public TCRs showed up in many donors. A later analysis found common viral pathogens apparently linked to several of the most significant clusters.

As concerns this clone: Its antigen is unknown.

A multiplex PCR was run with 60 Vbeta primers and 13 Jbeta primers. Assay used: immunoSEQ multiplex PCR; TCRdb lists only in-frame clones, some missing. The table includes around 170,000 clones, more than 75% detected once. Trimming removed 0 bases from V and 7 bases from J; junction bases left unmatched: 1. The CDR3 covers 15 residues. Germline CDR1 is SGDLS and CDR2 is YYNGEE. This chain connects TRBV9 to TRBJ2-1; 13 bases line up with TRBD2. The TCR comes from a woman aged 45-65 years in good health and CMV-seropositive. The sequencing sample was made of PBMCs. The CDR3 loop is CASSVGTSGGNEQFF. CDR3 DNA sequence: TGTGCCAGCAGCGTAGGGACTAGCGGGGGAAATGAGCAGTTCTTC.